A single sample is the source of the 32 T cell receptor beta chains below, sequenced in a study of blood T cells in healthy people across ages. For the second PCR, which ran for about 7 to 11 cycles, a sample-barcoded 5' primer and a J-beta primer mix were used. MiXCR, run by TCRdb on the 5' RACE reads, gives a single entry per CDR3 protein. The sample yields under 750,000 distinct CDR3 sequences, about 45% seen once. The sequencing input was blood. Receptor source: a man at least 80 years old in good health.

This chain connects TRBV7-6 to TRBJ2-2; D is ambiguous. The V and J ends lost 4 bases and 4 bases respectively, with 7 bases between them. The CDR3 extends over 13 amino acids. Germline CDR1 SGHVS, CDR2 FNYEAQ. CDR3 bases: TGTGCCAGCAGCTCGCACCCCACCGGGGAGCTGTTTTTT. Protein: CASSSHPTGELFF.

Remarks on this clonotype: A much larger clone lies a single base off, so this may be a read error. The DNA of the CDR3 is TGTGCCAGCACCGTCATCGGCGACAATGAGCAGTTCTTC. Its protein product is CASTVIGDNEQFF. V and J are TRBV7-9 and TRBJ2-1; D remains ambiguous. Per the germline V gene, CDR1 is SEHNR and CDR2 is FQNEAQ (reference sequence). This CDR3 spans 13 amino acids. Trimming pared 7 bases from V and 5 bases from J, leaving 12 bases between.

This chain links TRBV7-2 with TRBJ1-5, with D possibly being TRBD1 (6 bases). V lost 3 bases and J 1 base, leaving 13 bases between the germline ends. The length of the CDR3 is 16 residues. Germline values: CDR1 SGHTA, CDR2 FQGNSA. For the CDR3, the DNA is TGTGCCAGCAGCTTGAATGGCAGGGGCAGCAATCAGCCCCAGCATTTT. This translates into CASSLNGRGSNQPQHF. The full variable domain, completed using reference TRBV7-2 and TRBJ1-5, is GAGVSQSPSNKVTEKGKDVELRCDPISGHTALYWYRQSLGQGLEFLIYFQGNSAPDKSGLPSDRFSAERTGGSVSTLTIQRTQQEDSAVYLCASSLNGRGSNQPQHFGDGTRLSIL.

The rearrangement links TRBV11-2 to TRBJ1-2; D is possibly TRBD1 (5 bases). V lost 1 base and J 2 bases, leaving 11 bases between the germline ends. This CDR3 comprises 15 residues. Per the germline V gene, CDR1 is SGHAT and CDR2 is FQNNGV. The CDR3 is CASSLASGSNYGYTF. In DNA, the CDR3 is TGTGCCAGCAGCTTAGCTTCAGGGTCCAACTATGGCTACACCTTC.

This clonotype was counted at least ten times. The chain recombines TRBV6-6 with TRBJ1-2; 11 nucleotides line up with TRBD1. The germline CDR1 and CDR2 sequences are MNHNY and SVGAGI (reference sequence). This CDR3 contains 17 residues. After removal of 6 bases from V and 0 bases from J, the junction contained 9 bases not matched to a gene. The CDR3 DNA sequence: TGTGCCAGCAGGGCCGGGACAGGGGGAGGGCCTAACTATGGCTACACCTTC. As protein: CASRAGTGGGPNYGYTF.

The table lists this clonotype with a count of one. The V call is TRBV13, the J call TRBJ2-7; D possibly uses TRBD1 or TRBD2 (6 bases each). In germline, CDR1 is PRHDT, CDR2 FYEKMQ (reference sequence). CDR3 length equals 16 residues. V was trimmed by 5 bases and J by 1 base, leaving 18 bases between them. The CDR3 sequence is CASSPGGGSPSYEQYF. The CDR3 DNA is TGTGCCAGCAGCCCTGGAGGGGGGTCGCCTTCCTACGAGCAGTACTTC. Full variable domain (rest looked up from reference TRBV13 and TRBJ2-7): AAGVIQSPRHLIKEKRETATLKCYPIPRHDTVYWYQQGPGQDPQFLISFYEKMQSDKGSIPDRFSAQQFSDYHSELNMSSLELGDSALYFCASSPGGGSPSYEQYFGPGTRLTVT.

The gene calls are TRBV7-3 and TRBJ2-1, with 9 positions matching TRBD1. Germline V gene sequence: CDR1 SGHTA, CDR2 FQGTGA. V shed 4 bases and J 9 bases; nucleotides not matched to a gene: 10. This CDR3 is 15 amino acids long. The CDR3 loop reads CASSSRDRENSEQFF. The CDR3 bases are TGTGCCAGCAGCTCGCGGGACAGGGAAAACAGTGAGCAGTTCTTC.

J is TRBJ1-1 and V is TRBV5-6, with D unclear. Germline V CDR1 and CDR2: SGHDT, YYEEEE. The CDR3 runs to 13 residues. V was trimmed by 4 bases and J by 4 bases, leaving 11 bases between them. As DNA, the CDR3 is TGTGCCAGCAGCCTCGACATGCTCACTGAAGCTTTCTTT. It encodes CASSLDMLTEAFF.

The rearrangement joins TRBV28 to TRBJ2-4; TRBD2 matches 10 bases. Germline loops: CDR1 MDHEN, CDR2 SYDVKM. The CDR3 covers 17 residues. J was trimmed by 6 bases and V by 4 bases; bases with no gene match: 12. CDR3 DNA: TGTGCCAGCAGTTCATTATCAGCGGGGGGGCCCACAAACATTCAGTACTTC. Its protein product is CASSSLSAGGPTNIQYF.

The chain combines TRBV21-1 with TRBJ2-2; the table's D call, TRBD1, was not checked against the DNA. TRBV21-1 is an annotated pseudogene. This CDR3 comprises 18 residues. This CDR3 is CASSPLRDRGLWTGELFF. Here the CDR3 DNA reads TGTGCCAGCAGCCCTCTTAGAGACAGGGGGCTTTGGACCGGGGAGCTGTTTTTT.

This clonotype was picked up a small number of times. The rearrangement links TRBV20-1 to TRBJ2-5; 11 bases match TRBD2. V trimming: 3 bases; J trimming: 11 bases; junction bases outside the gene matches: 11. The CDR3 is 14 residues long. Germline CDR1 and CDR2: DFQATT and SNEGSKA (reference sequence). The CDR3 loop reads CSASLAGGRAEQYF. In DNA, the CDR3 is TGCAGTGCTAGCCTAGCGGGGGGTCGCGCGGAGCAGTACTTC.

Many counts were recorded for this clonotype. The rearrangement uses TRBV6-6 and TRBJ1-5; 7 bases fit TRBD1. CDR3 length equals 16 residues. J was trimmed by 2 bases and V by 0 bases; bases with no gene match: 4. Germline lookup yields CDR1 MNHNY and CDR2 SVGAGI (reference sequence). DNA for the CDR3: TGTGCCAGCAGTTACTCGACCAGGGGGGGCAATCAGCCCCAGCATTTT. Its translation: CASSYSTRGGNQPQHF.

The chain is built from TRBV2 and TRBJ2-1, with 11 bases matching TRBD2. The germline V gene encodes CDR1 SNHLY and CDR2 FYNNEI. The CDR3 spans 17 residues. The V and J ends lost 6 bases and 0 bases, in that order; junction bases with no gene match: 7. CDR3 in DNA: TGTGCCAGCAGCCCGACCACTAGCGGGAGCTCCTACAATGAGCAGTTCTTC. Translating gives CASSPTTSGSSYNEQFF.

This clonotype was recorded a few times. The CDR3 DNA reads TGTGCCAGCAGTTTCGGCCTCACAGATACGCAGTATTTT. This translates into CASSFGLTDTQYF. V usage is TRBV6-5 and J usage is TRBJ2-3; D remains ambiguous. The CDR3 consists of 13 residues. The germline V and J ends were trimmed by 4 bases and 2 bases, with 7 bases remaining between them. Germline values: CDR1 MNHEY, CDR2 SVGAGI.

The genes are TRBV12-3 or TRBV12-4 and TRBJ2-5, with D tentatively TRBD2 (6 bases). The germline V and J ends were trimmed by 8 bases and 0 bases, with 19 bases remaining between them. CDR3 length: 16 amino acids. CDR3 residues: CASAFGVAAYQETQYF. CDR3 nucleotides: TGTGCCAGCGCTTTCGGCGTAGCGGCGTACCAAGAGACCCAGTACTTC.

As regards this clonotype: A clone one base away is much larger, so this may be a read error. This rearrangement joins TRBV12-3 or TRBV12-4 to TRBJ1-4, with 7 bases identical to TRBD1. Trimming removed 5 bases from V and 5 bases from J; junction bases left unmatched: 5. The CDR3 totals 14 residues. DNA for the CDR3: TGTGCCAGCAGTGTTTTAGGGGGCAATGAAAAACTGTTTTTT. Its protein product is CASSVLGGNEKLFF.

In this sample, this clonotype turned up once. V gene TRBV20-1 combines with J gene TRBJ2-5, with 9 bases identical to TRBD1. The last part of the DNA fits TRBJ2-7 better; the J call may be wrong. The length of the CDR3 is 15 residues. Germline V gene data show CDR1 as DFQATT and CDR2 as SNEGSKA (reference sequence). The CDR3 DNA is TGCAGTGCACAACGTGTTGGGACAGGGCCTGGCGAGCAGTACTTC. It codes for CSAQRVGTGPGEQYF.

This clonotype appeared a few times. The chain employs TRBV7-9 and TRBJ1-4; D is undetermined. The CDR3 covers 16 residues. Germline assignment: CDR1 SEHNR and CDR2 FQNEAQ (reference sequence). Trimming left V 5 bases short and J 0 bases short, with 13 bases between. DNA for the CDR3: TGTGCCAGCAGCAGGATGGGCGGCGCAACTAATGAAAAACTGTTTTTT. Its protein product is CASSRMGGATNEKLFF.

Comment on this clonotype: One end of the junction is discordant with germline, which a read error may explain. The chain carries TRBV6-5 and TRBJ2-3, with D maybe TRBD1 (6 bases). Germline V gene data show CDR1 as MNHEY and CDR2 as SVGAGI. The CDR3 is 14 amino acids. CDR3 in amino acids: CASRKNRESYEQYF. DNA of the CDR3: TGTGCCAGCAGGAAAAACAGGGAGTCCTACGAGCAGTACTTT.

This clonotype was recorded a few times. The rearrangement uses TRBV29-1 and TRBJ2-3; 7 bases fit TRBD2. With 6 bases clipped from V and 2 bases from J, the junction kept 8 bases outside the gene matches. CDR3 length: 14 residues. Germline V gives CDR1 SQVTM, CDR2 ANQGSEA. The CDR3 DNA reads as TGCAGCGTCCTGGCTAGCGGACACACAGATACGCAGTATTTT. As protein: CSVLASGHTDTQYF.

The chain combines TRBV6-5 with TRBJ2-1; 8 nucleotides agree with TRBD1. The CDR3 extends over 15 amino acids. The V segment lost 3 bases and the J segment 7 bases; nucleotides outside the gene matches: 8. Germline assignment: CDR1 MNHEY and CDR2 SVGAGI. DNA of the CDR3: TGTGCCAGCAGTTATTTTCAGGGGGCGCGAAATGAGCAGTTCTTC. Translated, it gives CASSYFQGARNEQFF.

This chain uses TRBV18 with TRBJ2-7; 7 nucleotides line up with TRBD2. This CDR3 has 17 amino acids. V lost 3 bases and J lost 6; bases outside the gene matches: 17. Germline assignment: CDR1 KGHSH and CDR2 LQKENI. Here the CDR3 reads CASSPADGRLAAAEQYF. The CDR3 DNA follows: TGTGCCAGCTCACCGGCGGACGGCAGGCTAGCGGCAGCCGAGCAGTACTTC.

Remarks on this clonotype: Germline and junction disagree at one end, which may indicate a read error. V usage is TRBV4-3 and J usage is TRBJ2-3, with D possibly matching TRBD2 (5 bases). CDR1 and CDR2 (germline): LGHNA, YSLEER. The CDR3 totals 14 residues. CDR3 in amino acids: CTSSQVPDSDTQYF. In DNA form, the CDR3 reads TGCACCAGCAGCCAAGTCCCGGACTCGGATACGCAGTATTTT.

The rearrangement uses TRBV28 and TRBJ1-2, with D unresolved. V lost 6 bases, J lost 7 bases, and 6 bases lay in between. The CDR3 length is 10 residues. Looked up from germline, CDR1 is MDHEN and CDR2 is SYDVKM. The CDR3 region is CASSRCGYTF. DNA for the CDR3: TGTGCCAGCAGCAGGTGTGGCTACACCTTC.

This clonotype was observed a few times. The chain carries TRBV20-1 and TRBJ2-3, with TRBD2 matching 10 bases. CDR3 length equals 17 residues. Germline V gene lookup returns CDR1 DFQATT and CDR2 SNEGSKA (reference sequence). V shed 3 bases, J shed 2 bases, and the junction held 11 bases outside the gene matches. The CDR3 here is CSASPELAGDYTDTQYF. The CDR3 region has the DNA TGCAGTGCTAGCCCCGAGCTAGCGGGAGATTACACAGATACGCAGTATTTT.

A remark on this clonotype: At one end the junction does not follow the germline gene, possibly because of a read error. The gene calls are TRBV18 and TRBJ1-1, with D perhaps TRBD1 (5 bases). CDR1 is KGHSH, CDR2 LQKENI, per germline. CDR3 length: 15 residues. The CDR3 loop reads CASSPVAGRNAEAFF. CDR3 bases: TGTGCCAGCTCACCAGTGGCGGGGCGGAACGCTGAAGCTTTCTTT.

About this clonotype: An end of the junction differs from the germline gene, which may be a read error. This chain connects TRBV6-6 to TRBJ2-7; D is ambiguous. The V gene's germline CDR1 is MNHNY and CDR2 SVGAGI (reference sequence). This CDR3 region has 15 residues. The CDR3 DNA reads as TGTTCCAGCAGTTGGGATGGATCAGGAAACTACGAGCAGTACTTC. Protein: CSSSWDGSGNYEQYF.

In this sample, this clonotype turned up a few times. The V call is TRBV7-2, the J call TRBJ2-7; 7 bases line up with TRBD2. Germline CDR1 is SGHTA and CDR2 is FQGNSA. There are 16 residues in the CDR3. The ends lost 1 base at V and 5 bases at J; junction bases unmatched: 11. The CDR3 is CASSLGAGHYPHEQYF. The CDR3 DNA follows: TGTGCCAGCAGCTTAGGAGCGGGGCACTACCCCCACGAGCAGTACTTC.

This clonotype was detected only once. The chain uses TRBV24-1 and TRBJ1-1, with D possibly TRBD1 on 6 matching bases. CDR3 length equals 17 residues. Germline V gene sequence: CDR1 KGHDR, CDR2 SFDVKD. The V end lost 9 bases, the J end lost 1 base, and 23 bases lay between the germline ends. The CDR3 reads CATHDGQKGEGNTEAFF. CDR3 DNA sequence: TGTGCCACCCATGATGGACAGAAGGGGGAAGGGAACACTGAAGCTTTCTTT.

DNA for the CDR3: TGTGCCTCCTCGCGGCGGGGGGTAGAAGCTTTCTTT. Its protein is CASSRRGVEAFF. The chain carries TRBV30 and TRBJ1-1; the D gene is possibly TRBD1 (5 bases). V was shortened by 7 bases and J by 8 bases, with 17 bases between the two germline ends. Germline lookup yields CDR1 GTSNPN and CDR2 SVGIG (reference sequence). CDR3 size: 12 residues.

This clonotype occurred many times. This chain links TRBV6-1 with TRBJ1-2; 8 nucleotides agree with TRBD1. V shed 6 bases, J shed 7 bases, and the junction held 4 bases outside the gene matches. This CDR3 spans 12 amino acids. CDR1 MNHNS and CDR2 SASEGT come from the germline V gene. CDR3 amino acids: CASSRQGFGYTF. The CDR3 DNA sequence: TGTGCCAGCAGCCGACAGGGGTTTGGCTACACCTTC.

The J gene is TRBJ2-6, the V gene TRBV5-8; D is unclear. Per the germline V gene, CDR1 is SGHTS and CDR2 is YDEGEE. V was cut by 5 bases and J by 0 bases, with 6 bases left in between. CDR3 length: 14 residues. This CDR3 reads CASRVSSGANVLTF. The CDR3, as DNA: TGTGCCAGCAGGGTCAGCTCTGGGGCCAACGTCCTGACTTTC.